This T cell receptor (beta chain) was identified during a study of shared clonotypes between healthy human individuals. Study summary: A donor's plate count was three for CD4 naive and three for CD4 memory; CD8 naive had two and CD8 memory one. Findings of the study overall: Among donors, the sharing of clonotypes was expected to be influenced by sequencing depth. Sorted-subset sequencing was shown by rarefaction to be incomplete despite large depth.

As for this clone: Its specificity is unknown.

Germline V gene data show CDR1 as SNHLY and CDR2 as FYNNEI. V lost 3 bases and J 3 bases, leaving 9 bases between the germline ends. The CDR3 runs to 14 residues. In replicate PCRs of sorted subsets, approximately 210 ng DNA, approximately 32,000 T cell genomes, was used. Measured with immunoSEQ multiplex PCR; TCRdb has only the in-frame clones, and not every one. The data show about 1.1 million clones, with around 78% seen just once and approximately 0.52% held by the top ten. The source of this sequence is a man younger than 35 in good health. Some clones in this sample may be carry-over from other donors' samples. Sequencing was done on a sample of memory CD4+ T cells from PBMCs. Subset defined: CD45RA-negative fraction. The rearrangement links TRBV2 to TRBJ2-1; weak D call: TRBD1 (7 bases). The CDR3 sequence: CASSDQGGYNEQFF. The CDR3 DNA follows: TGTGCCAGCAGTGACCAGGGGGGCTACAATGAGCAGTTCTTC.